This TCR beta chain comes out of a study of cytomegalovirus exposure and HLA in healthy donors. PCR used 60 Vbeta primers and 13 Jbeta primers. The method was immunoSEQ multiplex PCR; TCRdb's version includes in-frame clones alone and lacks a portion of them. This sample yields some 150,000 clones, of which around 80% are seen a single time; 5.5% to 6% belongs to the top ten. Points on this clone: As yet, its antigen is unknown.

Study-wide findings and caveats: Later work found that TCR association rates differed between HLA loci; DRB1 had the most and HLA-C the fewest.

The V gene lost 3 bases and the J gene lost 0 bases, with 11 bases spanning the gap. The CDR3 spans 15 residues. The germline CDR1 and CDR2 sequences are MNHEY and SVGAGI. The chain uses TRBV6-5 and TRBJ1-2; D is unresolved. Input material: PBMCs. This receptor was taken from a man aged 30 to 39 in good health and CMV-seropositive. The chain's CDR3 is CASSYFSTANYGYTF. CDR3 in DNA: TGTGCCAGCAGTTATTTTTCCACGGCTAACTATGGCTACACCTTC.